The clone carrying this TCR beta chain has only one observation. Its antigen remains unidentified. Each person with ophthalmopathy scored at least 3 on the Clinical Activity Score, reached NOSPECS grade 4 or higher, and had been ill under 3 months. Lactation, pregnancy, other autoimmune disease or uncontrolled infection led to exclusion of patients. Fresh 10 ml peripheral blood yielded PBMCs. The data derive from a study of T cells in Graves' hyperthyroidism and ophthalmopathy. Findings and caveats of the study: Also found in blood were most expanded thyroid clonotypes above 0.001.

TCR beta CDR3 region amplification was performed from RNA transcripts. First-round RT-PCR of the TCR CDR3 relied on the HTBI primer set. TCRdb processed the multiplex PCR reads anew with MiXCR; each CDR3 protein has one entry. Seen here are around 60,000 distinct CDR3 sequences, about 49% observed once, and the top ten hold 9.5% to 15%. The germline CDR1 and CDR2 sequences are SEHNR and FQNEAQ (reference sequence). The CDR3 contains 14 residues. The germline V and J ends were trimmed by 4 bases and 6 bases, with 13 bases remaining between them. The receptor comes from a woman aged 30 to 39 with Graves' ophthalmopathy. The source material was blood. This chain links TRBV7-9 with TRBJ1-5; maybe TRBD1 (6 bases). Written as DNA, the CDR3 is TGTGCCAGCAGCTCGTTTAGGACAGTTCAGCCCCAGCATTTT. Its translation is CASSSFRTVQPQHF.